This TCR beta chain stems from a study of cytomegalovirus exposure and HLA in healthy donors. Overall study context: Unique TCRs from HLA-typed donors, roughly 87 million of them, were held in an early data release. Study outcomes and limitations: Presence/absence analyses supposed approximately even sequencing depth among donors. Clonal expansion was found to be greater in HLA-associated TCR beta chains than in equally common others in a later analysis. The study listed under 200 cytomegalovirus-associated TCR beta chains.

The PCR used 60 Vbeta and 13 Jbeta primers. Profiled with immunoSEQ multiplex PCR; TCRdb holds only in-frame clones, not every one. The sample has more than 110,000 clones; 65% to 80% are singletons. The CDR3 is made up of 15 amino acids. Trimming took 1 base from V and 5 from J; bases not matched to a gene: 6. Germline lookup yields CDR1 SGHTA and CDR2 FQGTGA. About this clone: Its antigen remains unknown.

The TCR comes from a male donor in good health and CMV-seropositive. The genes are TRBV7-3 and TRBJ2-5, with 8 bases lining up with TRBD2. The sample comprised PBMCs. CDR3 amino acids: CASSLSGPGGETQYF. The DNA of the CDR3 is TGTGCCAGCAGCTTAAGCGGCCCGGGGGGGGAGACCCAGTACTTC.